This T cell receptor beta chain derives from a study of blood T cell repertoires in COVID-19. Study-level background: Some COVID-19 samples were acute and others convalescent; all came from the United States, Italy and Spain.

The V gene's germline CDR1 is SGHDT and CDR2 YYEEEE. The CDR3 extends over 14 amino acids. Trimming cost V 1 base and J 3 bases, with 10 bases left between them. Original data processing: For nucleated cells, counts were estimated from reference gene primer amplification. The table came from immunoSEQ multiplex PCR; TCRdb's copy has only in-frame clones and leaves some out. The V and J calls and the clone size are those of that table, but D and trimming were determined from the DNA. In the table there are approximately 230,000 clones, around 88% of which are singletons. J is TRBJ1-2 and V is TRBV5-6; D gene ambiguous. Sequenced input: peripheral blood. This sequence was found in an elderly man with acute or convalescent COVID-19. CDR3 DNA sequence: TGTGCCAGCAGCTTGTCTGGCCGATACTATGGCTACACCTTC. Encoded protein: CASSLSGRYYGYTF.